The clone carrying this T cell receptor beta chain was seen only a few times. Antigen specificity is unknown. These data are taken from a study of naive and memory T cell subsets. Study-wide points: Especially in CD8 cells, naive repertoires contained a few larger clonotypes, possibly CD45RA-re-expressing memory cells.

The beta constant-region primer was an equimolar mix of two oligonucleotides covering TRBC1 and TRBC2. Four rounds of PCR amplified the ligated cDNA using nested alpha and beta constant-region primers plus SP2. TCRdb reanalysed the UMI-ligation and nested PCR reads using MiXCR and keeps one entry per CDR3 protein. The repertoire holds 140,000 to 150,000 distinct CDR3 sequences, under 25% seen once, with over 0.09% in the top ten. Sequenced material: naive CD4+ T cells from blood. This receptor was identified in a human donor in good health.

The CDR3 spells CSARFSGSDEQYF. The CDR3 DNA reads TGCAGTGCTAGATTTAGCGGGAGCGACGAGCAGTACTTC. V usage is TRBV20-1 and J usage is TRBJ2-7, with TRBD2 matching over 9 bases. The CDR3 loop spans 13 amino acids. The trim removed 2 bases at V and 5 bases at J, leaving 4 bases unmatched. Germline CDR1 and CDR2: DFQATT and SNEGSKA (reference sequence).